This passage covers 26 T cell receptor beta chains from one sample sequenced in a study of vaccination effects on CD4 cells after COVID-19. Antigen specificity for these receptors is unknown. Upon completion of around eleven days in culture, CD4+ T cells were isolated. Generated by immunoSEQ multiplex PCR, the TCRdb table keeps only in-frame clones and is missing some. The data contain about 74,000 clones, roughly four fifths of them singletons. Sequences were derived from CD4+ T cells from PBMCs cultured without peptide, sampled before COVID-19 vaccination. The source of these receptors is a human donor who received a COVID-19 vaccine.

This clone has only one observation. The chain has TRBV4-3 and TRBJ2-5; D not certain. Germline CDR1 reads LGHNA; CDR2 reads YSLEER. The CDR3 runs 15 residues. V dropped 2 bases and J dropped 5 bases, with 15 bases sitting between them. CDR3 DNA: TGCGCCAGCAGCCAAAGCTCGGCCTCGTGGGAGACCCAGTACTTC. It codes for CASSQSSASWETQYF.

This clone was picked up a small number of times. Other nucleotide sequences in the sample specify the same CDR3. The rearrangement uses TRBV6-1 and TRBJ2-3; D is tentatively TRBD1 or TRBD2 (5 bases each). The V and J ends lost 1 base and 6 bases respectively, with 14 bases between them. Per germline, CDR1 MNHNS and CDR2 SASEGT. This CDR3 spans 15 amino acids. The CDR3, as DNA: TGTGCCAGCAGTGAAGGTGGCGGGCCAGGGGATACGCAGTATTTT. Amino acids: CASSEGGGPGDTQYF.

CDR3 nucleotide sequence: TGTGCCAGCAGTGCTGAGACGCGGGGAAAGATGAACACTGAAGCTTTCTTT. It is translated as CASSAETRGKMNTEAFF. V and J are TRBV6-1 and TRBJ1-1, with D uncertain. The CDR3 has 17 amino acids. CDR1 and CDR2 from the germline V gene are MNHNS and SASEGT. Trimming pared 4 bases from V and 0 bases from J, leaving 18 bases between.

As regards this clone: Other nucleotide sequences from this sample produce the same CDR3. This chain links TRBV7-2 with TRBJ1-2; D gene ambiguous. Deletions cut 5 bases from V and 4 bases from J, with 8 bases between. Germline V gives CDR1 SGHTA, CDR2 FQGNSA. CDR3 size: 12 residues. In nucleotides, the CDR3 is TGTGCCAGCAGCCCCGGAGGCTATGGCTACACCTTC. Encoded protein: CASSPGGYGYTF.

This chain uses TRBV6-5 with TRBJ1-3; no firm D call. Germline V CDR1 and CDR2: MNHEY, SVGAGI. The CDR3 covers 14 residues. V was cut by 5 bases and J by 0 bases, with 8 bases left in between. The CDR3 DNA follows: TGTGCCAGCAGTAGGAGTGGCTCTGGAAACACCATATATTTT. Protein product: CASSRSGSGNTIYF.

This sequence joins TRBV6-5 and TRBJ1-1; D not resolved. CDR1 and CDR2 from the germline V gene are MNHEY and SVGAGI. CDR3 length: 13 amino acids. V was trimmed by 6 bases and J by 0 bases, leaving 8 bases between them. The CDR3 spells CASRYGLNTEAFF. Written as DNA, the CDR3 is TGTGCCAGCAGGTATGGGTTGAACACTGAAGCTTTCTTT.

The CDR3 region is CASNQGPNTEAFF. As DNA, the CDR3 is TGTGCCAGCAACCAGGGACCGAACACTGAAGCTTTCTTT. This sequence joins TRBV2 and TRBJ1-1, with D perhaps matching TRBD1 (5 bases). V was clipped by 7 bases and J by 1 base, with 10 bases between them. Germline V gene lookup returns CDR1 SNHLY and CDR2 FYNNEI. This CDR3 is 13 amino acids long. The entire variable domain, with the rest obtained from reference TRBV2 and TRBJ1-1, is as follows: EPEVTQTPSHQVTQMGQEVILRCVPISNHLYFYWYRQILGQKVEFLVSFYNNEISEKSEIFDDQFSVERPDGSNFTLKIRSTKLEDSAMYFCASNQGPNTEAFFGQGTRLTVV.

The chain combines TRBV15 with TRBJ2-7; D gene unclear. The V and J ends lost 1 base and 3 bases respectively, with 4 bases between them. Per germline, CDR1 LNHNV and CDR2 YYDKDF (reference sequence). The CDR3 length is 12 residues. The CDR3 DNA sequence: TGTGCCACCAGCAGAGCGGGCTACGAGCAGTACGTC. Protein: CATSRAGYEQYV.

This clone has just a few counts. The chain's CDR3 is CASSEGGRGSYNEQFF. CDR3 sequence (DNA): TGTGCCAGCAGTGAAGGTGGGAGGGGTTCGTACAATGAGCAGTTCTTC. This chain uses TRBV25-1 with TRBJ2-1; TRBD2 matches 7 bases. Germline CDR1 MGHDK, CDR2 SYGVNS. Trimming took 2 bases from V and 4 from J; bases not matched to a gene: 8. The CDR3 runs 16 residues.

The DNA of the CDR3 is TGTGCCAGTAGTCTAAGGACCGGGGAGCTGTTTTTT. Translated, it gives CASSLRTGELFF. The rearrangement joins TRBV19 to TRBJ2-2; D ambiguous. Trimming left V 5 bases short and J 5 bases short, with 6 bases between. Germline lookup yields CDR1 LNHDA and CDR2 SQIVND (reference sequence). The CDR3 length is 12 residues.

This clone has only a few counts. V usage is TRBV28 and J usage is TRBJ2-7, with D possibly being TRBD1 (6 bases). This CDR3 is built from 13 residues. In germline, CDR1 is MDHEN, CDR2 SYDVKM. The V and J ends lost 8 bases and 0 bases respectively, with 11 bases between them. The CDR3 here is CASHGQSSYEQYV. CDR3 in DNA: TGTGCCAGCCACGGACAGAGCTCCTACGAGCAGTACGTC.

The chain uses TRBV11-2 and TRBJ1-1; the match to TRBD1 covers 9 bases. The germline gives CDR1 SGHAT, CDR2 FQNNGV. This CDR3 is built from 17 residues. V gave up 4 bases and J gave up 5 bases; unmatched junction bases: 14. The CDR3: CASSSRGGGTGLTEAFF. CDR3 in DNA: TGTGCCAGCAGCTCGAGGGGGGGTGGGACAGGGCTGACTGAAGCTTTCTTT.

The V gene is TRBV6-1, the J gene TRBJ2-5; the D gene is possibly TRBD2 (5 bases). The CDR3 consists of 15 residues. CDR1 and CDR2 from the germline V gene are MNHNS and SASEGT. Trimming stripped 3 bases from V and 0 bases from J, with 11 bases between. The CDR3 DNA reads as TGTGCCAGCAGTGATAGAGGGTATAACCAAGAGACCCAGTACTTC. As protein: CASSDRGYNQETQYF.

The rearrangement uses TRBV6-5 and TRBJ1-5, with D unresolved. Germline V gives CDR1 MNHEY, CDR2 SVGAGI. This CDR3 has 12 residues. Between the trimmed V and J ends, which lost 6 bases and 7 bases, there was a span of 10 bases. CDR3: CASSRSGQPQHF. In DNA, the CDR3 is TGTGCCAGCAGCAGGTCGGGCCAGCCCCAGCATTTT.

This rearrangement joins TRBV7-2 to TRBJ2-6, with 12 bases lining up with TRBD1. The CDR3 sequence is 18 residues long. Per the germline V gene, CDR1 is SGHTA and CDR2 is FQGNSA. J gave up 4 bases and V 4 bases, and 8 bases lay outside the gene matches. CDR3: CASSSPGQGAPGANVLTF. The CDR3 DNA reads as TGTGCCAGCAGCTCCCCGGGACAGGGGGCGCCAGGGGCCAACGTCCTGACTTTC.

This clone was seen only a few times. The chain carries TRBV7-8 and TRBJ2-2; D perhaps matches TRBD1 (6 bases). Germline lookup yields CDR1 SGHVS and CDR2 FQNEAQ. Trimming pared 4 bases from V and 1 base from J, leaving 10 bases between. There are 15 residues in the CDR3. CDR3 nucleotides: TGTGCCAGCAGCTCAGGGGTCTTGAACACCGGGGAGCTGTTTTTT. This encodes CASSSGVLNTGELFF.

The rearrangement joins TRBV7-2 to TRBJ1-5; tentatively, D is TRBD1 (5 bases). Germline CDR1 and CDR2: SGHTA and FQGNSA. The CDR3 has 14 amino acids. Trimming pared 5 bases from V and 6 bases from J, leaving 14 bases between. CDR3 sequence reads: CASSPRGAGQPQHF. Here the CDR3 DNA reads TGTGCCAGCAGCCCGAGAGGGGCCGGTCAGCCCCAGCATTTT.

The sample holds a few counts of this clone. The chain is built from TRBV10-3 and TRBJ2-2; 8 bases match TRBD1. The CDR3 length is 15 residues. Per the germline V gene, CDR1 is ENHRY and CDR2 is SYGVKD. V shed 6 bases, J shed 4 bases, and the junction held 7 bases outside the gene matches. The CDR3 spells CAISWTGSGTGELFF. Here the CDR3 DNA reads TGTGCCATCAGCTGGACAGGGTCGGGCACCGGGGAGCTGTTTTTT.

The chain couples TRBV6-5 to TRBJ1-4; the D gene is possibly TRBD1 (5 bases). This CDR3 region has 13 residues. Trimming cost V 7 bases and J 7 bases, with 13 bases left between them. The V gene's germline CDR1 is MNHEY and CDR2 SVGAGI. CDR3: CASKGPVGEKLFF. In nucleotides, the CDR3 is TGTGCCAGCAAGGGACCAGTAGGTGAAAAACTGTTTTTT.

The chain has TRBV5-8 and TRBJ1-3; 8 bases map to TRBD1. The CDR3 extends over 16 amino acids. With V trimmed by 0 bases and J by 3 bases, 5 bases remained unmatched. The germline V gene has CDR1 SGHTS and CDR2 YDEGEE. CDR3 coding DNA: TGTGCCAGCAGCTTGGATGACAGGGGACATGGAAACACCATATATTTT. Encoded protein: CASSLDDRGHGNTIYF.

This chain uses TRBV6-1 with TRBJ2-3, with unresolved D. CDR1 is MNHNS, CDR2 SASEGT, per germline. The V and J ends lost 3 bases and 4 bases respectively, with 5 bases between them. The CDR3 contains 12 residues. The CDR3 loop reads CASSDDADTQYF. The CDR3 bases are TGTGCCAGCAGTGACGACGCAGATACGCAGTATTTT.

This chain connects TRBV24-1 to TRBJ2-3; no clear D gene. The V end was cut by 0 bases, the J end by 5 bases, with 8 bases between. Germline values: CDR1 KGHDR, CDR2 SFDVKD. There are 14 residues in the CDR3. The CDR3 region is CATSDLNAGDTQYF. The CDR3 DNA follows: TGTGCCACCAGTGATTTGAACGCTGGAGATACGCAGTATTTT.

CDR3 in DNA: TGTGCCAGCAGCACGGGACGCCCGGGCAATACTGGGGCCAACGTCCTGACTTTC. Its translation is CASSTGRPGNTGANVLTF. V is TRBV7-3 and J is TRBJ2-6; the D gene could be TRBD1 or TRBD2 (5 bases each). The CDR3 contains 18 residues. Germline V gene lookup returns CDR1 SGHTA and CDR2 FQGTGA. The V and J ends lost 5 bases and 2 bases respectively, with 19 bases between them.

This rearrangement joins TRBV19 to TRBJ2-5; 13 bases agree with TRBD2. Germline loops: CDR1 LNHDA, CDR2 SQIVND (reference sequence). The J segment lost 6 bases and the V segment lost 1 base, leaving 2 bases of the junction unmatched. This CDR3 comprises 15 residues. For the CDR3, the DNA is TGTGCCAGTAGTATAGGACTAGCGGGGGGTAAGACCCAGTACTTC. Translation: CASSIGLAGGKTQYF.

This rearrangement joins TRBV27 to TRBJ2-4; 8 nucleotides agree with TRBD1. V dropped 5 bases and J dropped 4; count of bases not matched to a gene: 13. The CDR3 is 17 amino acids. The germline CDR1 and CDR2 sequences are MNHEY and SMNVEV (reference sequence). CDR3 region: CASSAKIGQGIKNIQYF. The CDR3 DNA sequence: TGTGCCAGCAGTGCGAAAATAGGACAGGGCATTAAAAACATTCAGTACTTC.

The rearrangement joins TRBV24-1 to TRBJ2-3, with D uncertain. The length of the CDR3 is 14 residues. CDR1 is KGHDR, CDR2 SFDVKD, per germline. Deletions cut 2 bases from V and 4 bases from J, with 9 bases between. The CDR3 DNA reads TGTGCCACCAGTGATTCCCGGGTCGCAGATACGCAGTATTTT. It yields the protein CATSDSRVADTQYF.